The entry below describes one T cell receptor beta chain. The specificity of this receptor is unknown. Nothing much larger sits one base from this clone, and base qualities are not available. The entry originates in a study of T cell responses to AZD1222 COVID-19 vaccine (TCRdb year 2021). For the study in its entirety: AZD1222 recipients whose second dose came at about 4 weeks and those whose second dose came at about 12 weeks were combined into one group, since spike-specific TCR depth and breadth did not differ between the two schedules. A total of under 250 trial participants underwent TCR sequencing, of whom roughly 210 had received two doses of AZD1222 and about 25 had received two doses of the MenACWY control vaccine. Enrollment into the trials was organized by age into subgroups of 18-55, 56-69 and 70-plus years, and those subgroups contained roughly 150, 30 and 60 TCR-sequenced participants, respectively.

The CDR3 regions of human TCRbeta chains were analyzed by immunosequencing. The study's own analysis went as follows. TCRs in the repertoires were matched against a reference library of SARS-CoV-2-specific TCRs that had been generated with the MIRA antigen-specificity platform. Breadth was defined as the fraction of unique TCRs that were SARS-CoV-2-associated, and depth was defined as the fraction of total T cells that were SARS-CoV-2-associated. Using the MIRA data, every spike-specific TCR was mapped to the spike region that the TCR reacted to and assigned to either a CD4 or a CD8 class. Log10-transformed breadth and depth values were compared by one-way ANOVA with Sidak's multiple comparisons tests. The table was pulled from immuneACCESS by TCRdb, which kept in-frame rearrangements only. Such tables lose some clones; where checked, under half of the loss comes from unresolved V genes, and the rest has no known cause. D and trimming come from the DNA, and the V and J calls and clone size come from that table. The table for this sample lists about 100,000 clones; approximately 88% of them were counted only once. The biggest ten clones account for approximately 15% of the sample.

The germline V gene supplies CDR1 KGHSH and CDR2 LQKENI. V and J are truncated by 6 bases and 5 bases respectively, leaving an intervening sequence of 14 bases. Measured from the cysteine to the phenylalanine, the CDR3 is 13 residues long. Only the CDR3 DNA is retained, 39 bases long and in frame from the first base. The time point label for this specimen denotes: baseline before first vaccination. Samples from vaccinated people were obtained from the UK trials COV001 and COV002, which included a single-blind randomized controlled phase 2/3 trial of AZD1222 (ChAdOx1 nCoV-19) in healthy adults. Trial participant PBMC samples were collected at day 0 and day 28 after the second dose for TCRbeta chain sequencing. Overall study outcomes, separate from this receptor: Most participants were white British and females outnumbered males, and the authors suggested that clonal diversity may have been underestimated. Conclusions about previously exposed vaccinees were limited because only six or seven AZD1222 recipients were SARS-CoV-2 seropositive at baseline. CD4 TCRs associated with the vaccine covered the entire spike protein, and the dominant responses were in regions 160-218 and 743-854. The 56-69-year group was small, and its depth increase did not reach significance, likely because of low power. A significant rise in spike-specific TCR breadth and depth was observed after two AZD1222 doses relative to day 0 and relative to MenACWY recipients. Reportedly, close to half of the unique spike-specific TCRs recognized epitopes lying outside the regions that are mutated in the B.1.351 and B.1.1.7 variants. Because no day 14 peak-response samples were available, repertoires were characterized only after the peak T cell response.

Sequenced here: peripheral blood, sampled on day 0 of AZD1222 vaccination. The TCR was taken from an adult in good health. The sequence joins TRBV18 to TRBJ2-7, with no confident D gene call. The DNA sequence is as follows: TGTGCCAGCTCGCTAGGGATACGGGACGAGCAGTACTTC. Its coded protein is CASSLGIRDEQYF.